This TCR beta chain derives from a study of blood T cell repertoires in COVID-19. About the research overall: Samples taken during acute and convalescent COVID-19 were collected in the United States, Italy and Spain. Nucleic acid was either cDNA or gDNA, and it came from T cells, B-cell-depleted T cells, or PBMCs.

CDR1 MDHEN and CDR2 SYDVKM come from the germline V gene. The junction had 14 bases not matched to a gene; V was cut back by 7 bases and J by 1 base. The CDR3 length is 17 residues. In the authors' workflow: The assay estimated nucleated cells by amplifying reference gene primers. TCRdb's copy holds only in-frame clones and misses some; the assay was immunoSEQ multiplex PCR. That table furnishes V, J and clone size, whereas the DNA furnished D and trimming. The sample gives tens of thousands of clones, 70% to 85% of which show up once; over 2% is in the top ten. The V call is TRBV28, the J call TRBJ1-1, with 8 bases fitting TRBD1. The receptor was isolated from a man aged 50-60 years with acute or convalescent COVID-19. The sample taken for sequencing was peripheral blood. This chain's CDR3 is CASNRDRGPTKNTEAFF. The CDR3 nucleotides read TGTGCCAGCAATCGAGACAGGGGCCCTACTAAGAACACTGAAGCTTTCTTT.